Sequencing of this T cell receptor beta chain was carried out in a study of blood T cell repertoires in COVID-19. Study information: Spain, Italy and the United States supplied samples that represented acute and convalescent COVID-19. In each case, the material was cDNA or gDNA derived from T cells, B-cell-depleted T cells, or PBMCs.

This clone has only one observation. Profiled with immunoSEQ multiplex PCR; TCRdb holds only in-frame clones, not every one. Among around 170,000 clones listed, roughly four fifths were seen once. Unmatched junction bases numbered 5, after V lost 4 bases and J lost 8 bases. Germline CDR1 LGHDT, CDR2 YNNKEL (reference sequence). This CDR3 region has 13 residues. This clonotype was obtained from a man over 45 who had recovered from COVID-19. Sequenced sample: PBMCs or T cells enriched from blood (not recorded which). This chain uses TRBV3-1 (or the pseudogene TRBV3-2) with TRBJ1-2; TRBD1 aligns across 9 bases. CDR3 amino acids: CASSRDRARGYTF. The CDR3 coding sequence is TGTGCCAGCAGCCGGGACAGGGCCAGGGGCTACACCTTC.